The sequence of this TCR beta chain was determined in a study of cytomegalovirus exposure and HLA in healthy donors (TCRdb year 2017). In terms of the full investigation: An earlier analysis of some 600 of the donors reported 250 to 350 Gb of sequence data and around 110 million unique TCR beta sequences obtained from some 170 million T cells. Around 320 gigabases of sequencing data and approximately 85 million unique TCR sequences were included in an early release covering roughly 600 HLA-typed donors. Of the roughly 410 genotyped donors, 75% to 85% were placed in the genetic ancestry cluster associated with self-reported Caucasian donors. The study aimed to test whether cataloging public T cell receptors could reveal signatures of past pathogen exposure. The study profiled the T cell repertoires of some 610 subjects by immunosequencing and related them to cytomegalovirus serostatus. In addition to the first cohort of 650 to 800 subjects, a separate validation cohort of 120 different subjects was used. High-throughput TCR immunosequencing, statistical association of individual TCRs with disease status, and machine learning were combined to predict cytomegalovirus infection status. A later analysis re-examined previously published TCR beta repertoires from more than 550 donors and added high-resolution HLA genotyping to investigate patterns of TCR occurrence. The later analysis used no new phenotypic data to find candidate immune exposures, relying instead on TCR beta sequences and their occurrence across donors. An earlier analysis of about 620 of the donors applied high-throughput TCR beta sequencing to assess whether each TCR beta V gene segment acted as functional or pseudogenic. Donor age, sex, ethnicity and CMV serostatus were compiled together with the repertoire data. Genome-wide SNP genotypes for about 65% of the roughly 700 donors were used in a later genetic analysis, which treated that subset as a discovery cohort. Every repertoire in the discovery cohort had been generated on one and the same sequencing platform. Both class I and class II loci were covered by HLA typing, at four-digit resolution. Typing coverage differed by locus: A, B, C, DRB1 and DQB1 were typed in roughly 620-640 donors, DQA1 in roughly 510, DPA1 in 600 to 610, and DPB1 in 450 to 480. Roughly five DR-DQ haplotypes were treated as single units for association and clustering because of strong linkage in the cohort. Among about 390 genotyped donors of the cohort, an average of approximately 240,000 unique TCR beta nucleotide sequences were sequenced per donor, around a sixth of them non-productive. The paper's findings and limits, for the study overall: In a later analysis, most CMV-associated TCR beta chains were found to appear HLA-restricted, with HLA associations seemingly driven largely by CMV exposure. Because HLA typing was unavailable for some donors at each locus, only the typed subset was used in association tests. Strong co-occurrence of HLA alleles, especially DR and DQ, made assigning TCR associations to individual alleles difficult. CMV serostatus was the only immune exposure information available for the cohort. The 87-base-pair reads could not distinguish some IMGT-functional V segments, including TRBV6-2 and TRBV6-3, so those segments were excluded. Linkage disequilibrium might explain the correlated functional status among segregating V segments, but an unknown experimental factor could not be ruled out. Over 15 rarely observed V segments, including chromosome 9 orphons, were excluded from the earlier analysis of approximately 500 of the donors because counts were too low. Only TCR beta chains were sequenced in this cohort, and the absence of alpha or paired-chain data limited detectable features. According to a later genetic analysis, donors in an Asian-associated ancestry cluster had fewer N-insertions in productive TCRs than the approximately 650-donor mean. A later analysis associated 16,951 TCR beta sequences with specific HLA alleles at a false discovery rate of 0.05. Broadly in line with IMGT annotations, most TCR beta V segments showed up in productive rearrangements about 87% or about 30% of the time in an earlier analysis of about 500 of the donors. A later analysis found that TCR association rates varied across HLA loci, with DRB1 alleles showing the most associated TCRs and HLA-C alleles the fewest. The sequencing pipeline was judged likely to have produced a cluster of highly shared sequence variants as a technical artifact. In a later analysis, HLA-associated TCR beta chains showed more clonal expansion and lower generation probabilities than non-associated chains that were equally common. A further reported finding was that TCR beta sequences accurately predicted the HLA-A and HLA-B alleles for most subjects in the first cohort. Across donors, most TCR sequences were observed very rarely, whereas some public TCRs were present in many individuals. A few of the identified cytomegalovirus-associated TCR beta chains were confirmed in vitro to be specific for cytomegalovirus antigens. Cytomegalovirus status was reported to be diagnosed by the classifier with high specificity and sensitivity in both the original and validation cohorts. A total of 164 TCR beta chains were listed by the study as associated with cytomegalovirus. Roughly uniform sequencing depth across donors was assumed in presence/absence analyses, although this assumption may not hold. The authors suggested that the approach could potentially be generalized to other disease states and immunological phenotypes. An association between a missense DCLRE1C variant and V-gene and J-gene trimming of TCR beta chains was found in a later genetic analysis and replicated in an independent cohort. In a later analysis, several top co-occurrence clusters were reported to appear linked to parvovirus B19, influenza, CMV and Epstein-Barr virus.

Details on this clone: Its antigen target is currently unknown. No quality values exist for individual bases; no much larger clone is one base distant.

The library was prepared using the immunoSEQ multiplex PCR assay. For the multiplex PCR, a mixture combining 60 forward primers for TCR Vbeta segments and 13 reverse primers for TCR Jbeta segments was used. Amplification of the CDR3 region of rearranged TCR beta genes was performed with a multiplex PCR assay on genomic DNA. On the Illumina HiSeq System, the amplified TCR beta libraries were sequenced as 87-base-pair reads. Regarding the original processing steps: A later analysis tallied roughly 78 million unique TCR beta chains across the 666 repertoires, and about 12 million of those chains were shared by two or more donors. Raw reads were error-corrected and collapsed into unique sequences with a nearest-neighbor algorithm that merged closely related sequences to remove PCR and sequencing errors. To assign V, D and J gene segments, CDR3 sequences were aligned to IMGT reference sequences. Each retained sequence needed at least a six-nucleotide match to both a V gene segment and a J gene segment. Rearrangements were classified as productive when the CDR3 lacked stop codons and remained in frame with V and J, and all other rearrangements were classified as non-productive. Following IMGT convention, CDR3 was defined as the stretch from the second conserved V-encoded cysteine up to the conserved J-encoded phenylalanine. In an earlier analysis of more than 550 of the donors, sequences lacking an unambiguous match to a single V gene segment were excluded. An earlier analysis of about 590 of the donors classified V segments as functional when productive rearrangements were above 56.7% and as segregating when the standard deviation between donors was above 5%. To diagnose cytomegalovirus status from the catalog of TCR beta chain sequences, a statistical classification framework was built. In a later analysis, TCR nucleotide sequences were compared against IMGT/GENE-DB human TR gene sequences so that V and J genes could be assigned. In a later analysis, CDR3 sequences and most-parsimonious VDJ recombination scenarios were assigned using the TCRdist pipeline. A later analysis defined each TCR beta chain by its CDR3 amino acid sequence plus V-gene family, and excluded reads lacking a unique V-gene family. To address suspected cross-contamination and a sequencing artifact, a later analysis removed over 500 highly shared, low-generation-probability nucleotide sequences. In a later analysis, a clonal expansion index for each public chain was calculated from normalized within-repertoire ranks of inferred template counts. In a later analysis, generation probabilities were computed using a VDJ recombination model fitted to out-of-frame rearrangements, and the results were checked against IGoR. In a later analysis, TCR-TCR, TCR-HLA and TCR-CMV co-occurrence was scored with hypergeometric tests, and a repertoire-size bias correction was applied to TCR pairs. False discovery rates were estimated in a later analysis by permuting HLA or CMV assignments 20 times. In a later analysis, co-occurring TCRs were grouped using DBSCAN, with TCRdist sequence similarity added in when clustering inside HLA-allele-positive subsets. For co-occurrence clustering, repertoires with fewer than 30,000 or more than 120,000 public chains were excluded, along with four to six repertoires with anomalous nucleotide sharing. TCRdb holds this immuneACCESS table with in-frame rearrangements only. Some clones are missing; in checked studies, unresolved V genes explain under half, and the rest has no known cause. V and J calls and clone size are as listed in that table; D and trimming were resolved from the DNA. The sample has 90,000 or so clones on record, roughly 80% of them singletons. The ten largest make up approximately 3% of the sample.

Trimming costs V 1 base and J 1 base, and their ends lie 7 bases apart. The germline V gene (reference sequence) supplies CDR1 SEHNR and CDR2 FQNEAQ. Including the terminal cysteine and phenylalanine, the CDR3 comprises 15 residues. Here the CDR3 DNA is all that survives: 45 bases in frame from base 1. The cohort consisted of 600 to 750 healthy bone marrow donors. Cohort members were all nominally healthy when sampled, although unrecorded immune exposures were likely present. The donor tested CMV seropositive and was one of the 289 seropositive cohort members. A peripheral blood sample was collected from each donor, and TCR beta sequencing was performed on peripheral blood mononuclear cells. Genomic DNA extraction from the blood cell samples was performed with the Qiagen DNeasy Blood Extraction Kit.

The chain is assembled from TRBV7-9 and TRBJ2-2; tentative D gene TRBD1, with 6 bases matching. The clonotype was recovered from a man aged 25-45 years in good health and CMV-seropositive. The sample was PBMCs. The DNA sequence reads TGTGCCAGCAGCTTAGGGGGACAGAACACCGGGGAGCTGTTTTTT. Its coded protein is CASSLGGQNTGELFF.